Listed here is a single T cell receptor beta chain. Antigen: not known. The CDR3 has 14 amino acids. V was pared by 4 bases and J by 0 bases, with 8 bases between. The germline V gene encodes CDR1 MNHEY and CDR2 SVGAGI. Viral peptide pools were used in the ViraFEST assay to expand antigen-specific CD4+ T cells, and sequencing came afterward. Culture lasted about nine days before CD4+ T cell isolation. Nobody among the vaccine recipients had prior SARS-CoV-2 infection (nucleocapsid antibodies were negative). A half-medium replacement with IL-2 medium was carried out on days 3 and 7. The data are from a study of vaccination effects on CD4 cells after COVID-19. Overall study results and limits: Early post-infection timepoints were missing from the study, which also had few convalescent patients. Among infection- and vaccine-induced clones, marked clonal contraction occurred late after vaccination.

Sequencing used immunoSEQ multiplex PCR; TCRdb keeps in-frame clones, though not all of them. The data contain 62,000 or so clones, about 80% of them singletons. The receptor was isolated from a human donor who received a COVID-19 vaccine. This sequence joins TRBV6-5 and TRBJ2-3; tentatively, D is TRBD1 (5 bases). The sample here was CD4+ T cells from PBMCs cultured with SARS-CoV-2 spike peptides, taken before COVID-19 vaccination. This CDR3 is CASSWGRSTDTQYF. The CDR3 DNA follows: TGTGCCAGCAGTTGGGGCAGGAGCACAGATACGCAGTATTTT.